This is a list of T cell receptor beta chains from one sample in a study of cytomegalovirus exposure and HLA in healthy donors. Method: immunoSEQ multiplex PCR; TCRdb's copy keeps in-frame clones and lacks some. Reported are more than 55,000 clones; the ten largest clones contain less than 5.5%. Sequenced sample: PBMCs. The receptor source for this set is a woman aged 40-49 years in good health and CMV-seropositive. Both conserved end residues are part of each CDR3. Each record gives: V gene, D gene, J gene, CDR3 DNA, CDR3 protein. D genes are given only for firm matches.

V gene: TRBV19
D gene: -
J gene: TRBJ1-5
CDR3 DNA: TGTGCCAGTACCCAAGGGGGGGCGAGGCAGCCCCAGCATTTT
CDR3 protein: CASTQGGARQPQHF

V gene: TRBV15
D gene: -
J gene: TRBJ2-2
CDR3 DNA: TGTGCCACCAGCAGAACAGGATACACCGGGGAGCTGTTTTTT
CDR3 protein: CATSRTGYTGELFF

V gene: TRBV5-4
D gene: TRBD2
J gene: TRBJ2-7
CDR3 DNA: TGTGCCAGCAGCTGGAAGCGGGAGAACTCCTACGAGCAGTACTTC
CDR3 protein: CASSWKRENSYEQYF

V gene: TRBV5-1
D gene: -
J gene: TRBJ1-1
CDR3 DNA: TGCGCCAGCAGCGTCTCAACTACCTTGAACACTGAAGCTTTCTTT
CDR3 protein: CASSVSTTLNTEAFF

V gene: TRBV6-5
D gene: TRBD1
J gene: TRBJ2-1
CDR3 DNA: TGTGCCAGCAGTTACCTGACAGGGTGGAATGAGCAGTTCTTC
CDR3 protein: CASSYLTGWNEQFF

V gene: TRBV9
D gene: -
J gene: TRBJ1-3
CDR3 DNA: TGTGCCAGCAGCGCCCGAGGAACTGGAAACACCATATATTTT
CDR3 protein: CASSARGTGNTIYF

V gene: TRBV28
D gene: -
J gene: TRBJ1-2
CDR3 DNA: TGTGCCAGCAGCCAACAGCATCTATCCAACTATGGCTACACCTTC
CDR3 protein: CASSQQHLSNYGYTF

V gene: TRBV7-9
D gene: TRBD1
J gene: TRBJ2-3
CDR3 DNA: TGTGCCAGCAGCTTAGAGGGACAGGGGACAGATACGCAGTATTTT
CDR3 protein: CASSLEGQGTDTQYF

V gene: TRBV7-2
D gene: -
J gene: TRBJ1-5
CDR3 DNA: TGTGCCAGCAGCTTAGAGGCAGGGGCCCCAGGGCATTTT
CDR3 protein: CASSLEAGAPGHF

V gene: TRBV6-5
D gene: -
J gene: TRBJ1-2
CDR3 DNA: TGTGCCAGCAGTTACACCCTCGCGGGGAACTATGGCTACACCTTC
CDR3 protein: CASSYTLAGNYGYTF

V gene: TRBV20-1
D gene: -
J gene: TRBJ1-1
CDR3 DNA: TGCAGTGCTGAGTTGAACACTGAAGCTTTCTTT
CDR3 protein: CSAELNTEAFF

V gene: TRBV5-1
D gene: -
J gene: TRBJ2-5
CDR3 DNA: TGCGCCAGCAGCTTAGCACAAGAGACCCAGTACTTC
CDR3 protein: CASSLAQETQYF

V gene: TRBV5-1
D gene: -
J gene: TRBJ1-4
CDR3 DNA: TGCGCCAGCAGCTTCACAGTGGATGAAAAACTGTTTTTT
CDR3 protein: CASSFTVDEKLFF

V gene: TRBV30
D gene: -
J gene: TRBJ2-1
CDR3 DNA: TGTGCCCACAGGAGTAGTTCCTACAATGAGCAGTTCTTC
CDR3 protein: CAHRSSSYNEQFF

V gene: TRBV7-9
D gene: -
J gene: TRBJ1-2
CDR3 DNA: TGTGCCAGCAGCCCCCAGGTTAACTATGGCTACACCTTC
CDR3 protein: CASSPQVNYGYTF

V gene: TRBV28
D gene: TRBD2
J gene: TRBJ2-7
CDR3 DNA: TGTGCCAGCACGACTAGCGGGGATACCTACGAGCAGTACTTC
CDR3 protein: CASTTSGDTYEQYF

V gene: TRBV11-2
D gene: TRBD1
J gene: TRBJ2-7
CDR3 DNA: TGTGCCAGCAGCTTCCGGCGTGGACAGGGGAGCGGCGAGCAGTACTTC
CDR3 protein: CASSFRRGQGSGEQYF

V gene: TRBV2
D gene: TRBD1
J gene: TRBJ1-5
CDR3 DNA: TGTGCCAGCAGTACCCGGGACAGGGACAATCAGCCCCAGCATTTT
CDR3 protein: CASSTRDRDNQPQHF

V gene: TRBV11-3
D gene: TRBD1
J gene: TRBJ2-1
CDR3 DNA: TGTGCCAGCAGCGACAGACAGGGGGTCAATGAGCAGTTCTTC
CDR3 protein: CASSDRQGVNEQFF

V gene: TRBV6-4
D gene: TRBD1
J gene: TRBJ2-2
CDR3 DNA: TGTGCCAGCAGTGACGGGCAGGGGGAGACCGGGGAGCTGTTTTTT
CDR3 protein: CASSDGQGETGELFF

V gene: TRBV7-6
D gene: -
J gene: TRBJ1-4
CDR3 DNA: TGTGCCAGCAGCCCACAGTCATCTAATGAAAAACTGTTTTTT
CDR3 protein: CASSPQSSNEKLFF

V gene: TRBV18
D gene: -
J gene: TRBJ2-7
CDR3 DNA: TGTGCCAGCTCACCACCTGGACAGACCTACGAGCAGTACTTC
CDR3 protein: CASSPPGQTYEQYF

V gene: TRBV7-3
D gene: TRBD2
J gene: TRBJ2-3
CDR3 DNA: TGTGCCAGCAGCCCGAGCGGGGGCAGAGATACGCAGTATTTT
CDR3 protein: CASSPSGGRDTQYF

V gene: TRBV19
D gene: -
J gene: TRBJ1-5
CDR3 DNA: TGTGCCAGTACCATTGAGGGGGTTTCGAATCAGCCCCAGCATTTT
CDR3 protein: CASTIEGVSNQPQHF

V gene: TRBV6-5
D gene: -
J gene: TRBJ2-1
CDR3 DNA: TGTGCCAGCAGCCGCCCGATGGCCCGCCGGGAGTTCTTC
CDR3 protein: CASSRPMARREFF

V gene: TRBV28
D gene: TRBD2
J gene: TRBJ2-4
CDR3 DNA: TGTGCCAGCAGGACATGTTGCCGGGGGGGGTCCAAAAACATTCAGTACTTC
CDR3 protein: CASRTCCRGGSKNIQYF

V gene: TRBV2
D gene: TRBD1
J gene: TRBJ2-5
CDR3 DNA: TGTGCCAGCAGGGCCAGGACAGGCCAAAGGGAGACCCAGTACTTC
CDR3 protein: CASRARTGQRETQYF

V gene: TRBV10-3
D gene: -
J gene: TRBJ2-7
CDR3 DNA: TGTGCCATCAGTGAAGGCGGGGTTGGCGACGAGCAGTACTTC
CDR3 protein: CAISEGGVGDEQYF

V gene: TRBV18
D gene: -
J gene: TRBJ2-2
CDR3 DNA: TGTGCCAGCTCACCAACAGGGAAGACGAACACCGGGGAGCTGTTTTTT
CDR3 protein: CASSPTGKTNTGELFF

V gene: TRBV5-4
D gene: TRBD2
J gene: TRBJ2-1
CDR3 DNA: TGTGCCAGCAGTCTCTTTGGGACTAGCGAGTTCAATGAGCAGTTCTTC
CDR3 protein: CASSLFGTSEFNEQFF

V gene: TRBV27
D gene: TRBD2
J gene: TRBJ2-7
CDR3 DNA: TGTGCCAGCAGTTTAATCCTAGCGGGAGGTATCTACGAGCAGTACTTC
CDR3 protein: CASSLILAGGIYEQYF

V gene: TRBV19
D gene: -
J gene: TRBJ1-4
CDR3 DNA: TGTGCCAGTGGCTCCACAGGGATGGAAAAACTGTTTTTT
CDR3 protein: CASGSTGMEKLFF

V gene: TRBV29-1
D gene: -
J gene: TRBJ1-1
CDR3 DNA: TGCAGCGCTAAGACGGACAGTAACACTGAAGCTTTCTTT
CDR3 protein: CSAKTDSNTEAFF

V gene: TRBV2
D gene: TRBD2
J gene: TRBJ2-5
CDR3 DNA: TGTGCCAGCCGTTCGAGGGCGGGAGGAGTCCAAGAGACCCAGTACTTC
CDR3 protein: CASRSRAGGVQETQYF

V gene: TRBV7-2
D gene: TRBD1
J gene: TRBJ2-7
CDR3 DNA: TGTGCCAGCAGCTTAGTGGGGACAGGGGAGAACGAGCAGTACTTC
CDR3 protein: CASSLVGTGENEQYF

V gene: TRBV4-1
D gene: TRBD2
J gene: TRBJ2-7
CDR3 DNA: TGCGCCAGCAGCCCCCAAAAGGGGACTAGCGGGGGGAGCTCCTACGAGCAGTACTTC
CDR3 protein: CASSPQKGTSGGSSYEQYF

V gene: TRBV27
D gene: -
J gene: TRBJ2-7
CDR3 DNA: TGTGCCAGCAGTCAGGGGACCCCAAACGAGCAGTACTTC
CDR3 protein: CASSQGTPNEQYF

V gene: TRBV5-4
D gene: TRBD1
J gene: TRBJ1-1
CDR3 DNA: TGTGCCAGCAGCCACGAGGGGGCTGTGAACACTGAAGCTTTCTTT
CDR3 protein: CASSHEGAVNTEAFF

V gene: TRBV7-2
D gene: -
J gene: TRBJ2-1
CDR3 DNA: TGTGCCAGCAGCGAACAATCCTCCCCCGTTTACAATGAGCAGTTCTTC
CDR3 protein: CASSEQSSPVYNEQFF

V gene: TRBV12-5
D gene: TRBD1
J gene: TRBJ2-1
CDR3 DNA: TGTGCTAGTCAGGGGGCAAGCTCCTACAATGAGCAGTTCTTC
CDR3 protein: CASQGASSYNEQFF

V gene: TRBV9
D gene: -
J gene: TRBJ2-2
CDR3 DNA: TGTGCCAGCACCCAAAGGCCCAGGGAAGTCGGTGTATCCCTTAGACAGAACACCGGGGAGCTGTTTTTT
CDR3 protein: CASTQRPREVGVSLRQNTGELFF

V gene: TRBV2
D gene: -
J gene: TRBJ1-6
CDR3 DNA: TGTGCCAGCGGGGGGGCTAGGGATTCACCCCTCCACTTT
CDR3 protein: CASGGARDSPLHF

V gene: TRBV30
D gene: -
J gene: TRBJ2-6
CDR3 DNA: TGTGCCTGGAGACGACCGGGGGGCGTCATATCTGGGGCCAACGTCCTGACTTTC
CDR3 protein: CAWRRPGGVISGANVLTF

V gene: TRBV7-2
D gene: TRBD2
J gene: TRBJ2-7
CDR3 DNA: TGTGCCAGCAGCAGGATACTAGCGGGGGCGGAAGAGCAGTACTTC
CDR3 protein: CASSRILAGAEEQYF

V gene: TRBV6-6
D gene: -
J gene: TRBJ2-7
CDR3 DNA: TGTGCCAGCAGTTACTCGATAGGGACACACTACGAGCAGTACTTC
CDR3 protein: CASSYSIGTHYEQYF

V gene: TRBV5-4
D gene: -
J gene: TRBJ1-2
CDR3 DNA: TGTGCCAGCAGCTTGCCAGGGCGAGGCTACACCTTC
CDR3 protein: CASSLPGRGYTF

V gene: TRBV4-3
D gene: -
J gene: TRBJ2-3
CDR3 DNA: TGCGCCAGCAGCCAAGATAGTCGGACAGATACGCAGTATTTT
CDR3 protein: CASSQDSRTDTQYF

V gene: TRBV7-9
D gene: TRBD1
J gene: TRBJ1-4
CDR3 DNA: TGTGCCAGCAGCCGGGGACAGGACAATGAAAAACTGTTTTTT
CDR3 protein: CASSRGQDNEKLFF

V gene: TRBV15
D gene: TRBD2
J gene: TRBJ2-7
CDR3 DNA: TGTGCCACCAGCAGAGAATCTCCGGGACTAGCGTCCGAGCAGTACTTC
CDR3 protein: CATSRESPGLASEQYF

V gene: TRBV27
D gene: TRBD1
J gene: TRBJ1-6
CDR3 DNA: TGTGCCAGCAGTCCACAGGGGCCGAATTCACCCCTCCACTTT
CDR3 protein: CASSPQGPNSPLHF

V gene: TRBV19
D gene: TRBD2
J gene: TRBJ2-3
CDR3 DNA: TGTGCCAGTAGTTCCACGCCTGGGGCGGGGGGCACAGATACGCAGTATTTT
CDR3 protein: CASSSTPGAGGTDTQYF

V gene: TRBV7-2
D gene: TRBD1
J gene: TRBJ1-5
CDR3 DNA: TGTGCCAGCAGCTTAGCGCCGAGAGAGACAGGGTTCGATCAGCCCCAGCATTTT
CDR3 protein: CASSLAPRETGFDQPQHF

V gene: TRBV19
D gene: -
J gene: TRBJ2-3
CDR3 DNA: TGTGCCAGTAGTATCGGGGAGTGGACAGATACGCAGTATTTT
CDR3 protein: CASSIGEWTDTQYF

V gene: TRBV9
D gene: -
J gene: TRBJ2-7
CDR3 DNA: TGTGCCAGCAGCTTCGGGGTAGAGGGCAGCGAGCAGTACTTC
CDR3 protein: CASSFGVEGSEQYF

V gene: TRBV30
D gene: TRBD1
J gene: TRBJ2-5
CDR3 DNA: TGTGCCTGGAACCGGGACAGGGGGGAGACCCAGTACTTC
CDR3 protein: CAWNRDRGETQYF

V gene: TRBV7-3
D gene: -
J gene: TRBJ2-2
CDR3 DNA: TGTGCCAGCAGCTTAATGGCGGTGGACACCGGGGAGCTGTTTTTT
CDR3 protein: CASSLMAVDTGELFF

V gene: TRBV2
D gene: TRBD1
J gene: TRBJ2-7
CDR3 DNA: TGTGCCAGCAGTGGGGCATCGGACAGGGTATACGAGCAGTACTTC
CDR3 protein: CASSGASDRVYEQYF

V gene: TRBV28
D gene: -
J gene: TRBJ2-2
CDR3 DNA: TGTGCCAGCAGTTGGACACCGATGAACACCGGGGAGCTGTTTTTT
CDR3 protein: CASSWTPMNTGELFF